A single sample is the source of the 26 T cell receptor beta chains below, sequenced in a study of T cells after yellow fever vaccination. TCRdb used MiXCR to reprocess the 5' RACE reads, holding one entry per CDR3 protein. The sample carries 400,000 or so distinct CDR3 sequences, more than 9% recorded once. The starting material was PBMCs, obtained on the day of the first yellow fever vaccination. All receptors derive from a man aged 18 to 29 who received the YFV17D yellow fever vaccine.

Comment on this clonotype: One end of the junction does not line up with germline, which may come from a read error. The genes are TRBV20-1 and TRBJ1-3, with TRBD1 as a possible D gene (6 bases). Per the germline V gene, CDR1 is DFQATT and CDR2 is SNEGSKA (reference sequence). This CDR3 comprises 16 residues. The CDR3 sequence: CCAREVDSGEGNTIYF. The CDR3 coding sequence is TGCTGTGCTAGAGAAGTGGACTCAGGGGAAGGAAACACCATATATTTT.

A few counts support this clonotype. The V gene is TRBV5-1, the J gene TRBJ2-5; D may correspond to TRBD1 or TRBD2 (5 bases each). In germline, CDR1 is SGHRS, CDR2 YFSETQ. The V and J ends lost 1 base and 1 base respectively, with 17 bases between them. This CDR3 spans 17 amino acids. CDR3 nucleotide sequence: TGCGCCAGCAGCTTGCAAGGGACGGCAAACTTCCAAGAGACCCAGTACTTC. This encodes CASSLQGTANFQETQYF.

This clonotype appeared a few times. The chain has TRBV12-3 or TRBV12-4 and TRBJ2-3; 12 positions match TRBD2. The CDR3 has 16 residues. Unmatched junction bases numbered 8, after V lost 6 bases and J lost 4 bases. CDR3 sequence (DNA): TGTGCCAGCAGCCTACCTAGCGGGGGGGCGGCAGATACGCAGTATTTT. This encodes CASSLPSGGAADTQYF.

The chain links TRBV6-5 to TRBJ2-5; D is possibly TRBD1 (5 bases). The length of the CDR3 is 15 residues. Germline assignment: CDR1 MNHEY and CDR2 SVGAGI. The V end lost 0 bases, the J end lost 4 bases, and 12 bases lay between the germline ends. CDR3 nucleotide sequence: TGTGCCAGCAGTTACTCGTACACCCAGGGAGAGACCCAGTACTTC. Translating it yields CASSYSYTQGETQYF.

The J gene is TRBJ1-2, the V gene TRBV4-1; D is undetermined. Germline V gene sequence: CDR1 MGHRA, CDR2 YSYEKL. Deletions cut 9 bases from V and 1 base from J, with 15 bases between. The length of the CDR3 is 14 residues. CDR3 nucleotides: TGCGCCAGTGCAGCTGTGGACCATAACTATGGCTACACCTTC. It translates to CASAAVDHNYGYTF.

This chain uses TRBV7-2 with TRBJ2-7; TRBD2 is a possible D gene (6 bases). The CDR3 extends over 14 amino acids. Germline V lookup: CDR1 SGHTA, CDR2 FQGNSA. Trimming removed 5 bases at V and 6 bases at J, with 17 bases between. The CDR3 DNA follows: TGTGCCAGCAGCCCAGTGATAGTCGGGGGCGAGCAGTACGTC. This sequence encodes CASSPVIVGGEQYV.

This clonotype was picked up many times. This chain uses TRBV20-1 with TRBJ2-3; 8 nucleotides line up with TRBD2. Per germline, CDR1 DFQATT and CDR2 SNEGSKA (reference sequence). The junction had 5 bases not matched to a gene; V was cut back by 0 bases and J by 3 bases. The CDR3 extends over 15 amino acids. The CDR3 region is CSARDVQRGTDTQYF. The CDR3 DNA is TGCAGTGCTAGAGATGTACAGCGGGGGACAGATACGCAGTATTTT.

In its sample, this clonotype was seen a few times. The chain is built from TRBV10-3 and TRBJ1-4; no reliable D call. Germline V gene lookup returns CDR1 ENHRY and CDR2 SYGVKD. Trimming left V 6 bases short and J 7 bases short, with 15 bases between. The CDR3 totals 14 residues. This CDR3 is CAISEGALGEKLFF. CDR3 bases: TGTGCCATCAGCGAGGGAGCTCTAGGTGAAAAACTGTTTTTT.

This clonotype was counted a few times. J is TRBJ1-3 and V is TRBV6-5, with TRBD1 matching over 7 bases. Germline CDR1 is MNHEY and CDR2 is SVGAGI. This CDR3 region has 16 residues. Trimming cost V 5 bases and J 0 bases; bases outside gene matches: 7. Written as DNA, the CDR3 is TGTGCCAGCAGTACTGGGACAGCGGACTCTGGAAACACCATATATTTT. This gives the protein CASSTGTADSGNTIYF.

The chain has TRBV5-6 and TRBJ2-2, with 7 nucleotides matching TRBD1. The CDR3 runs 13 residues. Germline CDR1 reads SGHDT; CDR2 reads YYEEEE. The V and J ends lost 4 bases and 6 bases, in that order; junction bases with no gene match: 3. The DNA for the CDR3 is TGTGCCAGCAGCACAGGGGAGTCCGGGGAGCTGTTTTTT. It translates to CASSTGESGELFF.

This clonotype was observed many times. The V call is TRBV4-3, the J call TRBJ2-1; 10 bases match TRBD2. V shed 0 bases and J 2 bases; nucleotides not matched to a gene: 1. The CDR3 covers 16 residues. The V gene's germline CDR1 is LGHNA and CDR2 YSLEER. CDR3 nucleotide sequence: TGCGCCAGCAGCCAAGATGGGACTAGCGCCTACAATGAGCAGTTCTTC. As protein: CASSQDGTSAYNEQFF.

This clonotype has ten or more counts. The chain couples TRBV12-3 or TRBV12-4 to TRBJ1-2; 12 positions match TRBD1. The CDR3 runs to 15 residues. The V segment lost 4 bases and the J segment 6 bases; nucleotides outside the gene matches: 6. CDR3 amino acids: CASSSSGTGGDGYTF. DNA for the CDR3: TGTGCCAGCAGTTCTTCCGGGACAGGGGGCGATGGCTACACCTTC.

The chain combines TRBV4-1 with TRBJ1-1, with 8 nucleotides matching TRBD1. The CDR3 loop spans 21 amino acids. V was pared by 2 bases and J by 0 bases, with 20 bases of the junction left unmatched. CDR1 and CDR2 from the germline V gene are MGHRA and YSYEKL. The CDR3 loop reads CASSQRTGKARPLRLNTEAFF. The CDR3 DNA sequence: TGCGCCAGCAGCCAACGGACAGGGAAGGCCCGTCCCCTTCGTTTGAACACTGAAGCTTTCTTT.

This clonotype was detected once. V is TRBV5-1 and J is TRBJ2-7; possibly TRBD1 for D (6 bases). This CDR3 contains 14 residues. The ends were cut back, 2 bases at V and 2 bases at J, with 11 bases in the middle. Germline assignment: CDR1 SGHRS and CDR2 YFSETQ. The CDR3 DNA follows: TGCGCCAGCAGCTTTTCCGGACAGCCCTACGAGCAGTACTTC. Its protein is CASSFSGQPYEQYF.

V usage is TRBV3-1 and J usage is TRBJ1-2; tentatively, D is TRBD1 (5 bases). From germline, CDR1 is LGHDT and CDR2 YNNKEL (reference sequence). The CDR3 spans 16 residues. With 11 bases removed from V and 2 bases from J, the gap between germline ends came to 24 bases. CDR3 coding DNA: TGTGCCTCCTCCAAACAGCTCCGGAACAGGAACTATGGCTACACCTTC. Residues: CASSKQLRNRNYGYTF.

The chain combines TRBV18 with TRBJ2-5, with D possibly being TRBD1 (6 bases). Germline V gives CDR1 KGHSH, CDR2 LQKENI. Trimming removed 10 bases at V and 5 bases at J, with 17 bases between. The CDR3 is made up of 13 amino acids. The CDR3 DNA reads as TGTGCCACCGCACAGGGCAGCATTGAGACCCAGTACTTC. Translated, it gives CATAQGSIETQYF.

The chain is built from TRBV20-1 and TRBJ2-5; TRBD1 matches at 9 bases. From germline, CDR1 is DFQATT and CDR2 SNEGSKA (reference sequence). The CDR3 length is 14 residues. Trimming cost V 6 bases and J 1 base; bases outside gene matches: 6. CDR3 loop: CSAPRTGVQETQYF. The CDR3 DNA reads TGCAGTGCCCCGCGGACAGGGGTCCAAGAGACCCAGTACTTC.

This clonotype was counted at least ten times. The chain recombines TRBV12-3 or TRBV12-4 with TRBJ2-6; maybe TRBD1 (6 bases). The CDR3 runs to 17 residues. The ends were cut back, 6 bases at V and 0 bases at J, with 15 bases in the middle. CDR3 nucleotide sequence: TGTGCCAGCAGCCCAGGGGTAATCGGCTCTGGGGCCAACGTCCTGACTTTC. Translation: CASSPGVIGSGANVLTF.

This clonotype showed up just a few times. The chain carries TRBV7-2 and TRBJ2-7; the D call may be TRBD1 or TRBD2 (5 bases each). The germline V gene encodes CDR1 SGHTA and CDR2 FQGNSA. This CDR3 comprises 14 residues. V was trimmed by 4 bases and J by 4 bases, leaving 14 bases between them. The DNA of the CDR3 is TGTGCCAGCAGCTCCCGGGACGGTCCTTACGAGCAGTACGTC. Protein product: CASSSRDGPYEQYV.

This clonotype showed up just a few times. This chain connects TRBV4-1 to TRBJ2-5, with D unclear. The ends were cut back, 1 base at V and 1 base at J, with 7 bases in the middle. Germline CDR1 is MGHRA and CDR2 is YSYEKL. The CDR3 is made up of 14 amino acids. Here the CDR3 reads CASSQGGIQETQYF. The CDR3 bases are TGCGCCAGCAGCCAAGGAGGAATCCAAGAGACCCAGTACTTC.

This clonotype was seen only a few times. The V and J genes are TRBV20-1 and TRBJ1-1, with unresolved D. CDR1 and CDR2 from the germline V gene are DFQATT and SNEGSKA (reference sequence). The CDR3 is 14 amino acids. Deletions cut 1 base from V and 3 bases from J, with 12 bases between. The CDR3 protein is CSARGGSTDTEAFF. Written as DNA, the CDR3 is TGCAGTGCTAGAGGAGGGTCGACTGACACTGAAGCTTTCTTT.

This chain joins TRBV18 and TRBJ2-5, with D unresolved. The V gene lost 2 bases and the J gene lost 5 bases, with 6 bases spanning the gap. The CDR3 contains 12 residues. Germline loops: CDR1 KGHSH, CDR2 LQKENI. The DNA of the CDR3 is TGTGCCAGCTCACCAATTGTGGAGACCCAGTACTTC. The encoded protein is CASSPIVETQYF.

This clonotype came up many times. This sequence joins TRBV3-1 and TRBJ1-3; weak D call: TRBD1 (6 bases). CDR1 LGHDT and CDR2 YNNKEL come from the germline V gene (reference sequence). V was pared by 1 base and J by 0 bases, with 10 bases between. The CDR3 consists of 16 residues. CDR3 protein: CASSQGGQHSGNTIYF. The CDR3 DNA sequence: TGTGCCAGCAGCCAAGGGGGACAACACTCTGGAAACACCATATATTTT.

This clonotype was seen a few times. This chain connects TRBV9 to TRBJ2-7, with D possibly being TRBD1 or TRBD2 (5 bases each). Per germline, CDR1 SGDLS and CDR2 YYNGEE. This CDR3 has 13 amino acids. The ends were cut back, 3 bases at V and 6 bases at J, with 13 bases in the middle. The CDR3, as DNA: TGTGCCAGCAGCGCTGGGCCTGGGGGCGAGCAGTACGTC. Encoded protein: CASSAGPGGEQYV.

V usage is TRBV14 and J usage is TRBJ2-7; TRBD1 or TRBD2 may be the D gene (5 bases each). Germline CDR1 and CDR2: SGHDN and FVKESK. The V end lost 4 bases, the J end lost 1 base, and 20 bases lay between the germline ends. There are 17 residues in the CDR3. Written as DNA, the CDR3 is TGTGCCAGCAGCCGCCAAAGAGGGGAGTCAGGGTCCTACGAGCAGTACTTC. Protein: CASSRQRGESGSYEQYF.

V gene TRBV3-1 combines with J gene TRBJ2-1; D is ambiguous. Trimming pared 1 base from V and 5 bases from J, leaving 6 bases between. CDR1 LGHDT and CDR2 YNNKEL come from the germline V gene (reference sequence). The CDR3 loop spans 13 amino acids. CDR3 in DNA: TGTGCCAGCAGCCAAGTTGGGGACAATGAGCAGTTCTTC. Its translation is CASSQVGDNEQFF.